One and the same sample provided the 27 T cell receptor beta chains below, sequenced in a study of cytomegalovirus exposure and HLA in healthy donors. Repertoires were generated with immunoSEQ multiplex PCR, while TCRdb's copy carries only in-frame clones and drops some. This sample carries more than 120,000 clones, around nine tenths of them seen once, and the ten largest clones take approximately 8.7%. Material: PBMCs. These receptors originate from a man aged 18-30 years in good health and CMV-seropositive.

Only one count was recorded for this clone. The CDR3 region has the DNA TGTGCCAGCAGTTACGGAGGGCGGGCTGAAGCTTTCTTT. As protein: CASSYGGRAEAFF. This chain links TRBV6-6 with TRBJ1-1, with D hard to call. Germline CDR1 MNHNY, CDR2 SVGAGI (reference sequence). The CDR3 runs to 13 residues. V lost 2 bases and J 6 bases, leaving 10 bases between the germline ends.

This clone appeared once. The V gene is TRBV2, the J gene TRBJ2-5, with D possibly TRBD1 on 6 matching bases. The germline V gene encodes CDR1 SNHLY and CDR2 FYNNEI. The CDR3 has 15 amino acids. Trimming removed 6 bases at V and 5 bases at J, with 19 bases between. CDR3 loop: CASSYRALKSETQYF. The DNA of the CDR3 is TGTGCCAGCAGCTACAGGGCATTGAAGTCGGAGACCCAGTACTTC.

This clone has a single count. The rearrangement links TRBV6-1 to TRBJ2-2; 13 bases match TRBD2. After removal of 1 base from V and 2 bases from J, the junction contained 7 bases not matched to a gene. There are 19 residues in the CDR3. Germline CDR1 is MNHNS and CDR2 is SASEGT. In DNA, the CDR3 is TGTGCCAGCAGTGAAGTCGGACTAGCGGGAGTTCCAAACACCGGGGAGCTGTTTTTT. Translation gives CASSEVGLAGVPNTGELFF.

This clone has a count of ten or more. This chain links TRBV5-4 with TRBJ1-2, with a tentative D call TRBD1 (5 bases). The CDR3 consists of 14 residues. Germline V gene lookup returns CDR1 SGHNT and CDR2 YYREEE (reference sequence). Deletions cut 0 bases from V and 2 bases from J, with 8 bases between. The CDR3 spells CASSLGQQNYGYTF. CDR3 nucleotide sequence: TGTGCCAGCAGCTTGGGACAGCAAAACTATGGCTACACCTTC.

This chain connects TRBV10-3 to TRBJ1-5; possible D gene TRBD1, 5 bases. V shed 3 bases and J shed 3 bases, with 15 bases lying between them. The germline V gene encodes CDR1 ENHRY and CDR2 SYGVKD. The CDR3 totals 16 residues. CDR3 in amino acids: CAISDQGVNINQPQHF. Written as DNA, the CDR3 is TGTGCCATCAGTGATCAGGGCGTGAATATCAATCAGCCCCAGCATTTT.

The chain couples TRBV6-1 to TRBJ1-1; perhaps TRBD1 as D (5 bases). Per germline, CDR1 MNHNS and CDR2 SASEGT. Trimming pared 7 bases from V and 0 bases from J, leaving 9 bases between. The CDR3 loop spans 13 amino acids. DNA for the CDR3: TGTGCCAGCACGGAGGGGATGAACACTGAAGCTTTCTTT. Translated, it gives CASTEGMNTEAFF.

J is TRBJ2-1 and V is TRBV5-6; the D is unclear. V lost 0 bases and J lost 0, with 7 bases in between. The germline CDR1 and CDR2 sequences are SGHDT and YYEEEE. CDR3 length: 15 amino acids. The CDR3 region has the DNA TGTGCCAGCAGCTTGGATCCGGGCTCCTACAATGAGCAGTTCTTC. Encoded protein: CASSLDPGSYNEQFF. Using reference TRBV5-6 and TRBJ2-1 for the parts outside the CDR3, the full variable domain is DAGVTQSPTHLIKTRGQQVTLRCSPKSGHDTVSWYQQALGQGPQFIFQYYEEEERQRGNFPDRFSGHQFPNYSSELNVNALLLGDSALYLCASSLDPGSYNEQFFGPGTRLTVL.

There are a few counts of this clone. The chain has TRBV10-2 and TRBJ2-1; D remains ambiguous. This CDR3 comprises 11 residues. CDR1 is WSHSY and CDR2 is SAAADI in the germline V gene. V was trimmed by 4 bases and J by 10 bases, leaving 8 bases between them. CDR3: CASSVSGEQFF. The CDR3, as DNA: TGCGCCAGCAGTGTATCCGGGGAGCAGTTCTTC.

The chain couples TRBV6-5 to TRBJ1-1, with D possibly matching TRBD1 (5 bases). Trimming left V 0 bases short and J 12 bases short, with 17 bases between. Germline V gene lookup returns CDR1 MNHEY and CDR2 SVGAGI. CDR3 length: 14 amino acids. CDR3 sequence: CASSYSATGARSFF. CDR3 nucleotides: TGTGCCAGCAGTTACTCCGCCACAGGTGCCCGGTCTTTCTTT.

CDR3 loop: CASSLAAGDYGYTF. The CDR3 DNA is TGCGCCAGCAGCTTGGCTGCAGGGGACTATGGCTACACCTTC. The chain carries TRBV5-1 and TRBJ1-2, with a weak D call TRBD1 (6 bases). V lost 0 bases and J 3 bases, leaving 9 bases between the germline ends. The CDR3 length is 14 residues. The germline gives CDR1 SGHRS, CDR2 YFSETQ.

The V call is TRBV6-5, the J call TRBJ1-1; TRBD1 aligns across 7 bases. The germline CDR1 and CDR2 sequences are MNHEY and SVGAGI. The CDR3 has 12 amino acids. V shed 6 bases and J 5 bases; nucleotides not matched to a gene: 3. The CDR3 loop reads CASSRQGTEAFF. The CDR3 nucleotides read TGTGCCAGCAGCAGACAGGGTACTGAAGCTTTCTTT.

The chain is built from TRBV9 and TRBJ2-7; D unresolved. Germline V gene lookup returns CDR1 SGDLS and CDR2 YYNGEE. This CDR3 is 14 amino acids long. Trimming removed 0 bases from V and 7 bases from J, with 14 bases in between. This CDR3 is CASSVDLEMREQYF. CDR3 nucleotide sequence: TGTGCCAGCAGCGTAGACCTAGAAATGAGGGAGCAGTACTTC.

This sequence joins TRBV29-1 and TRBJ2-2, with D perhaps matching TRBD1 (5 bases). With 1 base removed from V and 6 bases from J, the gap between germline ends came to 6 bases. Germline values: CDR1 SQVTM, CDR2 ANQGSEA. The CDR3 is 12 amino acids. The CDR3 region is CSVEVRAGELFF. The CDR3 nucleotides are TGCAGCGTTGAAGTCAGGGCCGGGGAGCTGTTTTTT.

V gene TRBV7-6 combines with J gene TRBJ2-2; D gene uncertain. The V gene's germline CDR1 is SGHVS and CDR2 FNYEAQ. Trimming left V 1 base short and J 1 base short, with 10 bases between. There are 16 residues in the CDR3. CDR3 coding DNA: TGTGCCAGCAGCTTAGAGGCAGGCCAGAACACCGGGGAGCTGTTTTTT. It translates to CASSLEAGQNTGELFF.

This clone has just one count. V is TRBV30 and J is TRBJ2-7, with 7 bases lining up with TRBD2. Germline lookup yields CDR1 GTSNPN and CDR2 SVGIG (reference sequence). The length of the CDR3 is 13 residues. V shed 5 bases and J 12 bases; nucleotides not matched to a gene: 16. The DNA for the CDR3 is TGTGCCTGGGACCCGAGGGGAGGGTCAGTTCTGTACTTC. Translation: CAWDPRGGSVLYF.

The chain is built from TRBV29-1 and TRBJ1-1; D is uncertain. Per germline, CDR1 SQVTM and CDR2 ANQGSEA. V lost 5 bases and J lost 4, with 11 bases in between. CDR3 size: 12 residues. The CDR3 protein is CSVSIPGTEAFF. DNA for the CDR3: TGCAGCGTTTCTATTCCAGGCACTGAAGCTTTCTTT.

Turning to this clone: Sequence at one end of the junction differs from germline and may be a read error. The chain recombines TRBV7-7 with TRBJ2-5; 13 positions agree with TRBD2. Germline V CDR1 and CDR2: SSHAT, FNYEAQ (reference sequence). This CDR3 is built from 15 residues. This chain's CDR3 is CASSSTSGRHETQYF. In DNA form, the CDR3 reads TGTGCTAGCAGCTCGACTAGCGGGAGGCATGAGACCCAGTACTTC. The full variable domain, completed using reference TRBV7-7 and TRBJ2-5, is GAGVSQSPRYKVTKRGQDVTLRCDPISSHATLYWYQQALGQGPEFLTYFNYEAQPDKSGLPSDRFSAERPEGSISTLTIQRTEQRDSAMYRCASSSTSGRHETQYFGPGTRLLVL.

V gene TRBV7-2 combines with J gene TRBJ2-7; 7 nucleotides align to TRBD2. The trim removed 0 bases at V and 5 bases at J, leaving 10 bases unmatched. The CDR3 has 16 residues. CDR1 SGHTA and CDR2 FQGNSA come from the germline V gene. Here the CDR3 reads CASSLARGGSRNEQYF. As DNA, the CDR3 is TGTGCCAGCAGCTTAGCGCGGGGCGGGAGTCGGAACGAGCAGTACTTC.

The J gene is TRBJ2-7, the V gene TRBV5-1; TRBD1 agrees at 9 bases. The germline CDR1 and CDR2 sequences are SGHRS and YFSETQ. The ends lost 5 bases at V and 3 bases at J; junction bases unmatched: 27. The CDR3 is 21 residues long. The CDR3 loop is CASRWGQRWTGATFGFYEQYF. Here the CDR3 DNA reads TGCGCCAGCAGGTGGGGGCAAAGATGGACAGGGGCCACCTTCGGTTTCTACGAGCAGTACTTC.

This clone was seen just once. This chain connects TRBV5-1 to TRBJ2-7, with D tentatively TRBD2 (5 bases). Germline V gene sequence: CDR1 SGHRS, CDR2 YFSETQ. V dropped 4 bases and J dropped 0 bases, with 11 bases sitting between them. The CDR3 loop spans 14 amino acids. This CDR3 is CASSLRGNSYEQYF. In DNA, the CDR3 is TGCGCCAGCAGCCTACGAGGGAACTCCTACGAGCAGTACTTC.

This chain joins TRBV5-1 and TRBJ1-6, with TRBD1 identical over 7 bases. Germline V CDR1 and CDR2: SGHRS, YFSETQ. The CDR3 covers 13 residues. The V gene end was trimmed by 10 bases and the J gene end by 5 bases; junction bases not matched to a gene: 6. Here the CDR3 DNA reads TGCGCCGTCCGGGACAGCGATAATTCACCCCTCCACTTT. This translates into CAVRDSDNSPLHF. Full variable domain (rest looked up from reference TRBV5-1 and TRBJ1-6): KAGVTQTPRYLIKTRGQQVTLSCSPISGHRSVSWYQQTPGQGLQFLFEYFSETQRNKGNFPGRFSGRQFSNSRSEMNVSTLELGDSALYLCAVRDSDNSPLHFGNGTRLTVT.

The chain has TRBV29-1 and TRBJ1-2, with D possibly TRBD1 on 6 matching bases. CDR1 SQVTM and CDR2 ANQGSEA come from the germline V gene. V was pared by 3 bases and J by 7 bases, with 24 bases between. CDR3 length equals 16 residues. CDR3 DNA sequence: TGCAGCGTTGAGGCTGGGGCAGGGGACGTTCTCGTTGGCTACACCTTC. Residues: CSVEAGAGDVLVGYTF.

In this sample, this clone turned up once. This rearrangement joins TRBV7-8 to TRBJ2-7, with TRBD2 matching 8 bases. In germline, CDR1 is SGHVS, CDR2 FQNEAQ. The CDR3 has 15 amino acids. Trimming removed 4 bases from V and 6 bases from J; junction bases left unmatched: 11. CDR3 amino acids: CASSSNRTSWGEQYF. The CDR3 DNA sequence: TGTGCCAGCAGCTCAAATCGGACTAGCTGGGGCGAGCAGTACTTC.

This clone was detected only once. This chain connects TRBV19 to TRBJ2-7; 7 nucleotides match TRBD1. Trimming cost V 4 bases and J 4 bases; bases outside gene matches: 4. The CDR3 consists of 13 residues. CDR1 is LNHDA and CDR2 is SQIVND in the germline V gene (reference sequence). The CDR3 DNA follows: TGTGCCAGTAGTACCACAGGGGTATACGAGCAGTACTTC. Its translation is CASSTTGVYEQYF.

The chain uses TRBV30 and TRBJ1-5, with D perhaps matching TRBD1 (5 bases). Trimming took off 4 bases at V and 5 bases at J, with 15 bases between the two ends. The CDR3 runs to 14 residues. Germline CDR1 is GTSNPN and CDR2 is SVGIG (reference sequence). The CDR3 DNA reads TGTGCCTGGACCGCCGGGGGGAGATATCAGCCCCAGCATTTT. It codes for CAWTAGGRYQPQHF.

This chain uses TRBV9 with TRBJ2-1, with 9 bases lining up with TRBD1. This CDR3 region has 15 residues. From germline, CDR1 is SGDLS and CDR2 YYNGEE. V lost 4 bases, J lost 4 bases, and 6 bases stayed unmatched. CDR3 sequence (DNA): TGTGCCAGCAGCCCGACCGGACAGGGGTACAATGAGCAGTTCTTC. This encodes CASSPTGQGYNEQFF.

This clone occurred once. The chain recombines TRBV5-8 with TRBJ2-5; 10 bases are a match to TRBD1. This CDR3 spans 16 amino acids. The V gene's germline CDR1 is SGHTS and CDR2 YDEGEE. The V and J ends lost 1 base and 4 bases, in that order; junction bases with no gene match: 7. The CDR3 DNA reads TGTGCCAGCAGCTTGCCCGACAGGGGGCGCGGAGAGACCCAGTACTTC. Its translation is CASSLPDRGRGETQYF.